The 24 T cell receptor beta chains below were found in one sample sequenced in a study of T-cell memory formation after mild COVID-19. TCRdb independently ran MiXCR on the 5' RACE reads; one entry per CDR3 protein. Of some 450,000 distinct CDR3 sequences in the sample, 20% were seen once. Input material: PBMCs or a T cell subset sorted from them (not recorded which). The receptors were sampled from an adult woman who had mild COVID-19 (a few samples of this study predate the infection). Cell type and time point are not known.

The chain links TRBV7-9 to TRBJ1-6, with D maybe TRBD1 (5 bases). Germline V gives CDR1 SEHNR, CDR2 FQNEAQ (reference sequence). This CDR3 comprises 15 residues. V lost 1 base and J lost 7, with 11 bases in between. CDR3 loop: CASSLGDRLNSPLHF. CDR3 sequence (DNA): TGTGCCAGCAGCTTAGGTGACAGACTGAATTCACCCCTCCACTTT.

This clonotype turned up a few times. This chain uses TRBV3-1 with TRBJ2-5, with TRBD2 identical over 8 bases. V lost 6 bases, J lost 4 bases, and 7 bases stayed unmatched. CDR3 length: 14 residues. Germline CDR1 reads LGHDT; CDR2 reads YNNKEL (reference sequence). The CDR3 protein is CASSPGTSAETQYF. CDR3 sequence (DNA): TGTGCCAGCAGTCCCGGGACTAGTGCAGAGACCCAGTACTTC.

This clonotype was seen only a few times. This CDR3 reads CASSQDPSGVGDTQYF. CDR3 nucleotides: TGTGCCAGCAGCCAAGATCCTAGCGGGGTGGGAGATACGCAGTATTTT. The J gene is TRBJ2-3, the V gene TRBV4-2; 9 bases are shared with TRBD2. Trimming removed 0 bases from V and 5 bases from J; junction bases left unmatched: 6. CDR1 LGHNA and CDR2 YNFKEQ come from the germline V gene. CDR3 size: 16 residues.

A few counts support this clonotype. The chain couples TRBV7-2 to TRBJ2-5; 12 bases map to TRBD2. The V gene end was trimmed by 2 bases and the J gene end by 4 bases; junction bases not matched to a gene: 8. The V gene's germline CDR1 is SGHTA and CDR2 FQGNSA. The CDR3 spans 17 residues. CDR3 protein: CASSLFLAGGPRETQYF. As DNA, the CDR3 is TGTGCCAGCAGCTTATTTCTAGCGGGGGGGCCGCGAGAGACCCAGTACTTC.

The chain employs TRBV24-1 and TRBJ1-5; D uncertain. V lost 4 bases, J lost 3 bases, and 12 bases lay in between. This CDR3 has 15 residues. Germline V CDR1 and CDR2: KGHDR, SFDVKD. CDR3 protein: CATSEGSLPNQPQHF. DNA of the CDR3: TGTGCCACCAGTGAGGGCAGTTTACCCAATCAGCCCCAGCATTTT.

The table lists this clonotype with a few counts. This sequence joins TRBV11-3 and TRBJ2-1, with 9 bases fitting TRBD2. The CDR3 is made up of 14 amino acids. Germline CDR1 reads SGHNT; CDR2 reads YENEEA. After removal of 5 bases from V and 5 bases from J, the junction contained 4 bases not matched to a gene. This chain's CDR3 is CASSLGLAHNEQFF. The CDR3 DNA is TGTGCCAGCAGCCTTGGACTAGCGCACAATGAGCAGTTCTTC. Full variable domain (outside the CDR3, taken from reference TRBV11-3 and TRBJ2-1): EAGVVQSPRYKIIEKKQPVAFWCNPISGHNTLYWYLQNLGQGPELLIRYENEEAVDDSQLPKDRFSAERLKGVDSTLKIQPAELGDSAVYLCASSLGLAHNEQFFGPGTRLTVL.

This clonotype was seen more than once but under ten times. The rearrangement joins TRBV27 to TRBJ1-5; D remains ambiguous. The CDR3 is 19 residues long. V was clipped by 4 bases and J by 6 bases, with 28 bases between them. CDR1 and CDR2 (germline): MNHEY, SMNVEV (reference sequence). CDR3 loop: CASSSESLLGTQWGQPQHF. The CDR3, as DNA: TGTGCCAGCAGTTCTGAGAGTCTCCTCGGCACACAATGGGGTCAGCCCCAGCATTTT.

The chain couples TRBV20-1 to TRBJ1-2; 9 positions match TRBD1. The CDR3 has 18 amino acids. V was pared by 2 bases and J by 5 bases, with 18 bases of the junction left unmatched. Germline CDR1 reads DFQATT; CDR2 reads SNEGSKA (reference sequence). As DNA, the CDR3 is TGCAGTGCTAGAATATCAGTTACAGGGGGCAGTACTGGGTATGGCTACACCTTC. Its translation is CSARISVTGGSTGYGYTF.

This clonotype was seen more than once but under ten times. V gene TRBV18 combines with J gene TRBJ2-1; TRBD2 aligns across 11 bases. V lost 2 bases to trimming and J lost 6 bases; unmatched junction nucleotides: 3. The CDR3 runs to 15 residues. The germline gives CDR1 KGHSH, CDR2 LQKENI. The CDR3 reads CASSPGLAGLNEQFF. The CDR3 DNA reads as TGTGCCAGCTCACCAGGACTAGCGGGCCTCAATGAGCAGTTCTTC.

This clonotype was seen a few times. The V and J genes are TRBV4-1 and TRBJ2-2; D might be TRBD1 (7 bases). CDR3 size: 15 residues. CDR1 and CDR2 from the germline V gene are MGHRA and YSYEKL. The germline V and J ends were trimmed by 6 bases and 5 bases, with 16 bases remaining between them. The CDR3 coding sequence is TGCGCCAGCAGGCCAAGTTCAGGGGGGACCGGGGAGCTGTTTTTT. Protein: CASRPSSGGTGELFF.

This clonotype was recorded at least ten times. This chain joins TRBV5-1 and TRBJ2-1; D unresolved. CDR3 size: 16 residues. Trimming stripped 0 bases from V and 5 bases from J, with 15 bases between. Germline V lookup: CDR1 SGHRS, CDR2 YFSETQ. The CDR3, as DNA: TGCGCCAGCAGCTTGGGCGTCATGGGTGGGAACAATGAGCAGTTCTTC. Its translation: CASSLGVMGGNNEQFF. Drawing the rest from reference TRBV5-1 and TRBJ2-1, the complete variable domain is KAGVTQTPRYLIKTRGQQVTLSCSPISGHRSVSWYQQTPGQGLQFLFEYFSETQRNKGNFPGRFSGRQFSNSRSEMNVSTLELGDSALYLCASSLGVMGGNNEQFFGPGTRLTVL.

Only a few counts were recorded for this clonotype. The chain uses TRBV20-1 and TRBJ2-3; TRBD1 agrees at 10 bases. Unmatched junction bases numbered 1, after V lost 1 base and J lost 3 bases. Germline CDR1 reads DFQATT; CDR2 reads SNEGSKA (reference sequence). This CDR3 contains 14 residues. This chain's CDR3 is CSARGQGATDTQYF. Written as DNA, the CDR3 is TGCAGTGCTAGAGGACAGGGGGCAACAGATACGCAGTATTTT.

The chain couples TRBV12-3 or TRBV12-4 to TRBJ2-5, with a possible D match to TRBD2 (6 bases). The CDR3 covers 14 residues. V was cut by 3 bases and J by 5 bases, with 13 bases left in between. The CDR3 region has the DNA TGTGCCAGCAGTTTCGGGGGTAAGGCGGAGACCCAGTACTTC. This translates into CASSFGGKAETQYF.

The rearrangement links TRBV6-6 to TRBJ2-1; 8 bases are a match to TRBD2. V shed 1 base, J shed 1 base, and the junction held 6 bases outside the gene matches. This CDR3 is built from 17 residues. Germline values: CDR1 MNHNY, CDR2 SVGAGI (reference sequence). This CDR3 is CASSYYFGGVSYNEQFF. The CDR3 bases are TGTGCCAGCAGTTACTATTTCGGGGGGGTGTCCTACAATGAGCAGTTCTTC.

V gene TRBV19 combines with J gene TRBJ1-1; D not resolved. CDR3 size: 15 residues. V gave up 6 bases and J gave up 1 base, with 15 bases separating them. Germline-derived CDR1 and CDR2 are LNHDA and SQIVND (reference sequence). CDR3 region: CASSTGHNRNTEAFF. The CDR3 bases are TGTGCCAGTAGCACGGGCCATAACAGGAACACTGAAGCTTTCTTT.

This clonotype was observed at least ten times. CDR3 bases: TGTGCCAGCAGTTTTGGGGGGAATCAGCCCCAGCATTTT. Its protein product is CASSFGGNQPQHF. V is TRBV12-3 or TRBV12-4 and J is TRBJ1-5; weak D call: TRBD1 (5 bases). With 3 bases removed from V and 4 bases from J, the gap between germline ends came to 7 bases. CDR3 length equals 13 residues.

The rearrangement links TRBV12-3 or TRBV12-4 to TRBJ2-2, with TRBD2 matching over 13 bases. The V gene end was trimmed by 5 bases and the J gene end by 6 bases; junction bases not matched to a gene: 21. This CDR3 comprises 21 residues. CDR3 nucleotide sequence: TGTGCCAGCAGTCCTAGGACCCGGGGACTAGCGGGAACGAGAGGGGCCGGGGAGCTGTTTTTT. Its translation is CASSPRTRGLAGTRGAGELFF.

This clonotype was counted a few times. The chain carries TRBV7-2 and TRBJ2-3, with a tentative D call TRBD1 (5 bases). The V gene's germline CDR1 is SGHTA and CDR2 FQGNSA. Trimming shortened V by 1 base and J by 6 bases, and 14 bases separated the two germline ends. The CDR3 extends over 15 amino acids. DNA for the CDR3: TGTGCCAGCAGCTTAGAGGCAGGGCTGGCCGATACGCAGTATTTT. Translation: CASSLEAGLADTQYF. Together with reference TRBV7-2 and TRBJ2-3, the CDR3 gives the full variable domain: GAGVSQSPSNKVTEKGKDVELRCDPISGHTALYWYRQSLGQGLEFLIYFQGNSAPDKSGLPSDRFSAERTGGSVSTLTIQRTQQEDSAVYLCASSLEAGLADTQYFGPGTRLTVL.

This clonotype was counted a single time. The chain has TRBV19 and TRBJ1-5, with 7 bases lining up with TRBD1. The V segment lost 7 bases and the J segment 6 bases; nucleotides outside the gene matches: 9. This CDR3 is 14 amino acids long. Per germline, CDR1 LNHDA and CDR2 SQIVND (reference sequence). This CDR3 is CASTKAGGGQPQHF. The DNA of the CDR3 is TGTGCCAGTACCAAGGCAGGGGGAGGTCAGCCCCAGCATTTT.

The rearrangement joins TRBV7-6 to TRBJ2-5; no reliable D call. The V gene lost 5 bases and the J gene lost 5 bases, with 9 bases spanning the gap. Germline CDR1 reads SGHVS; CDR2 reads FNYEAQ. The CDR3 is 12 amino acids. CDR3 sequence reads: CASSVRHETQYF. CDR3 nucleotides: TGTGCCAGCAGCGTCAGGCACGAGACCCAGTACTTC.

V usage is TRBV30 and J usage is TRBJ2-7; no clear D gene. With 1 base removed from V and 3 bases from J, the gap between germline ends came to 10 bases. The CDR3 loop spans 13 amino acids. CDR1 is GTSNPN and CDR2 is SVGIG in the germline V gene (reference sequence). The CDR3 loop reads CAWSEGFFYEQYF. The CDR3 nucleotides are TGTGCCTGGAGTGAAGGGTTTTTCTACGAGCAGTACTTC.

This chain links TRBV11-2 with TRBJ2-7, with a weak D call TRBD2 (7 bases). V lost 1 base and J 5 bases, leaving 18 bases between the germline ends. The CDR3 is made up of 16 amino acids. From germline, CDR1 is SGHAT and CDR2 FQNNGV. CDR3: CASSLVVGGGLHEQYF. CDR3 bases: TGTGCCAGCAGCTTAGTCGTAGGGGGGGGCCTCCACGAGCAGTACTTC.

The chain combines TRBV4-2 with TRBJ2-3, with 7 bases that match TRBD2. The CDR3 consists of 15 residues. Germline V CDR1 and CDR2: LGHNA, YNFKEQ. With V trimmed by 3 bases and J by 2 bases, 5 bases remained unmatched. The CDR3 reads CASSQGGTTTDTQYF. As DNA, the CDR3 is TGTGCCAGCAGCCAGGGGGGGACCACCACAGATACGCAGTATTTT.

This clonotype was seen a handful of times. The chain is built from TRBV7-9 and TRBJ2-2, with 7 positions matching TRBD2. There are 16 residues in the CDR3. Germline values: CDR1 SEHNR, CDR2 FQNEAQ (reference sequence). With V trimmed by 7 bases and J by 0 bases, 8 bases remained unmatched. The CDR3 sequence: CASILAGRPNTGELFF. In nucleotides, the CDR3 is TGTGCCAGCATCCTAGCCGGGAGGCCGAACACCGGGGAGCTGTTTTTT.